One sample yielded the 21 T cell receptor beta chains listed below, sequenced in a study of cytomegalovirus exposure and HLA in healthy donors. In the PCR, 60 Vbeta and 13 Jbeta primers were used. The table came from immunoSEQ multiplex PCR; TCRdb's copy has only in-frame clones and leaves some out. The data hold over 150,000 clones, with 77% observed a single time. Material for sequencing was PBMCs. The receptors were sampled from a woman aged 55-70 years in good health and CMV-seropositive.

The chain carries TRBV5-5 and TRBJ2-1, with D unresolved. Trimming cost V 3 bases and J 6 bases, with 16 bases left between them. Germline-derived CDR1 and CDR2 are SGHKS and YYEKEE (reference sequence). This CDR3 is built from 15 residues. Here the CDR3 reads CASSSRPLVGNEQFF. As DNA, the CDR3 is TGTGCCAGCAGCTCCAGGCCTCTCGTGGGCAATGAGCAGTTCTTC.

This clone appeared once. The rearrangement joins TRBV28 to TRBJ2-3; TRBD1 matches at 7 bases. CDR3 size: 16 residues. From germline, CDR1 is MDHEN and CDR2 SYDVKM. Trimming cost V 6 bases and J 0 bases; bases outside gene matches: 9. CDR3 sequence (DNA): TGTGCCAGCAGCCCGACACAGGGGCTTAGCACAGATACGCAGTATTTT. Its protein is CASSPTQGLSTDTQYF.

This chain links TRBV18 with TRBJ2-1, with D unclear. The V gene lost 2 bases and the J gene lost 5 bases, with 4 bases spanning the gap. Germline CDR1 KGHSH, CDR2 LQKENI. The CDR3 loop spans 12 amino acids. The CDR3 region has the DNA TGTGCCAGCTCACCAGGAGACAATGAGCAGTTCTTC. Translation gives CASSPGDNEQFF.

This clone showed up just once. This chain uses TRBV7-9 with TRBJ1-1, with D tentatively TRBD1 (5 bases). The CDR3 contains 14 residues. Germline lookup yields CDR1 SEHNR and CDR2 FQNEAQ (reference sequence). V was cut by 5 bases and J by 1 base, with 11 bases left in between. Here the CDR3 reads CASSQLGQNTEAFF. The CDR3 region has the DNA TGTGCCAGCAGCCAGCTTGGACAGAACACTGAAGCTTTCTTT.

This chain connects TRBV6-6 to TRBJ1-4; D uncertain. CDR3 length: 16 residues. Germline V gives CDR1 MNHNY, CDR2 SVGAGI (reference sequence). The V gene lost 5 bases and the J gene lost 2 bases, with 15 bases spanning the gap. As DNA, the CDR3 is TGTGCCAGCAGTCTTGACGGGGTGGGGACTAATGAAAAACTGTTTTTT. Translated: CASSLDGVGTNEKLFF.

The chain employs TRBV2 and TRBJ2-3, with TRBD2 matching 12 bases. Per germline, CDR1 SNHLY and CDR2 FYNNEI. The CDR3 loop spans 15 amino acids. V gave up 3 bases and J gave up 6 bases; unmatched junction bases: 4. This chain's CDR3 is CASSDPSGRADTQYF. CDR3 in DNA: TGTGCCAGCAGTGATCCTAGCGGGAGGGCCGATACGCAGTATTTT.

J is TRBJ1-1 and V is TRBV5-1; possible D gene TRBD1, 6 bases. Germline V gene sequence: CDR1 SGHRS, CDR2 YFSETQ. The length of the CDR3 is 15 residues. Trimming left V 4 bases short and J 1 base short, with 14 bases between. The CDR3 spells CASSRGGDTNTEAFF. The CDR3 DNA sequence: TGCGCCAGCAGCCGGGGGGGGGACACGAACACTGAAGCTTTCTTT.

This rearrangement joins TRBV28 to TRBJ1-2; weak D call: TRBD1 (5 bases). The CDR3 extends over 16 amino acids. From germline, CDR1 is MDHEN and CDR2 SYDVKM. Deletions cut 6 bases from V and 4 bases from J, with 21 bases between. The CDR3 sequence is CASRNRSGREGYGYTF. The CDR3 DNA reads TGTGCCAGCAGGAACCGTTCCGGCAGGGAGGGCTATGGCTACACCTTC.

About this clone: Compared with germline, one end of the junction differs, possibly owing to a read error. The chain recombines TRBV2 with TRBJ2-6; D might be TRBD2 (5 bases). Germline V gene data show CDR1 as SNHLY and CDR2 as FYNNEI. CDR3 length: 15 residues. The CDR3, as DNA: TGTGCCAGCAGTCGAGAGACGGTGAGGGCCAACGGCCTGACTTTC. As protein: CASSRETVRANGLTF. Full variable domain (remainder filled in from reference TRBV2 and TRBJ2-6): EPEVTQTPSHQVTQMGQEVILRCVPISNHLYFYWYRQILGQKVEFLVSFYNNEISEKSEIFDDQFSVERPDGSNFTLKIRSTKLEDSAMYFCASSRETVRANGLTFGAGSRLTVL.

This clone appeared once. V gene TRBV11-2 combines with J gene TRBJ1-1, with D uncertain. CDR3 size: 16 residues. Germline CDR1 is SGHAT and CDR2 is FQNNGV. The germline V and J ends were trimmed by 0 bases and 5 bases, with 16 bases remaining between them. CDR3 protein: CASSLEVGQRRTEAFF. The CDR3 DNA sequence: TGTGCCAGCAGCTTAGAGGTTGGCCAGAGGAGGACTGAAGCTTTCTTT. The full variable domain, rest sourced from reference TRBV11-2 and TRBJ1-1, is EAGVAQSPRYKIIEKRQSVAFWCNPISGHATLYWYQQILGQGPKLLIQFQNNGVVDDSQLPKDRFSAERLKGVDSTLKIQPAKLEDSAVYLCASSLEVGQRRTEAFFGQGTRLTVV.

V is TRBV5-1 and J is TRBJ1-6; TRBD1 aligns across 7 bases. Germline CDR1 is SGHRS and CDR2 is YFSETQ. Trimming cost V 6 bases and J 5 bases; bases outside gene matches: 5. The CDR3 loop spans 14 amino acids. Written as DNA, the CDR3 is TGCGCCAGCAATCCCGGGACAGATAATTCACCCCTCCACTTT. Translated, it gives CASNPGTDNSPLHF.

The chain employs TRBV4-3 and TRBJ2-4, with 8 bases fitting TRBD2. Germline V CDR1 and CDR2: LGHNA, YSLEER. The CDR3 sequence is 17 residues long. Unmatched junction bases numbered 13, after V lost 0 bases and J lost 9 bases. The DNA of the CDR3 is TGCGCCAGCAGCCAAGATTGGCGGGGGGCCGGTGGAAGCATTCAGTACTTC. Translation gives CASSQDWRGAGGSIQYF.

The chain has TRBV7-2 and TRBJ2-2; 11 nucleotides match TRBD2. The CDR3 consists of 18 residues. Per germline, CDR1 SGHTA and CDR2 FQGNSA. J gave up 1 base and V 6 bases, and 10 bases lay outside the gene matches. The CDR3 coding sequence is TGTGCCAGCAGTTTACACCCTCTAGCGGGAGGGAACACCGGGGAGCTGTTTTTT. Its translation is CASSLHPLAGGNTGELFF.

As for this clone: The junction does not match germline at one end; this may be a read error. This chain uses TRBV10-3 with TRBJ2-6, with D maybe TRBD1 (5 bases). The CDR3 is made up of 15 amino acids. Germline V lookup: CDR1 ENHRY, CDR2 SYGVKD. CDR3 DNA sequence: TGTGCCATCAGTGGACACTACGGTGGGGCCAACGGCCTGACTTTC. Protein: CAISGHYGGANGLTF.

The gene calls are TRBV5-8 and TRBJ2-7, with TRBD2 as a possible D gene (5 bases). CDR1 is SGHTS and CDR2 is YDEGEE in the germline V gene. Trimming stripped 3 bases from V and 0 bases from J, with 13 bases between. The CDR3 runs to 15 residues. The CDR3: CASSSGLGGSYEQYF. The CDR3 nucleotides are TGTGCCAGCAGCTCCGGACTGGGTGGCTCCTACGAGCAGTACTTC.

This chain uses TRBV9 with TRBJ1-2, with 10 nucleotides matching TRBD1. Losses at the gene ends were 3 bases for V and 1 base for J; bases not matched to a gene: 3. Germline V gene sequence: CDR1 SGDLS, CDR2 YYNGEE. The CDR3 extends over 15 amino acids. CDR3 loop: CASSERDRGNYGYTF. CDR3 bases: TGTGCCAGCAGCGAGAGGGACAGGGGTAACTATGGCTACACCTTC.

This chain joins TRBV5-8 and TRBJ2-1, with 9 bases lining up with TRBD1. Germline V lookup: CDR1 SGHTS, CDR2 YDEGEE. The CDR3 is 16 amino acids. V dropped 0 bases and J dropped 4; count of bases not matched to a gene: 5. CDR3 coding DNA: TGTGCCAGCAGCTTGGCCCTGACAGGGGGATACAATGAGCAGTTCTTC. Protein product: CASSLALTGGYNEQFF.

This chain connects TRBV29-1 to TRBJ1-5; TRBD1 agrees at 8 bases. Trimming at V came to 4 bases and at J to 7 bases, leaving 6 bases not matched to a gene. The CDR3 runs to 13 residues. In germline, CDR1 is SQVTM, CDR2 ANQGSEA. The CDR3 bases are TGCAGCGTTGGACAGGGGATTGGCCAGCCCCAGCATTTT. It translates to CSVGQGIGQPQHF.

CDR3 nucleotides: TGTGCCAGCAGCTTAGCGCGCAGCGGCTATGGCTACACCTTC. This gives the protein CASSLARSGYGYTF. The chain employs TRBV7-9 and TRBJ1-2; D not resolved. V lost 0 bases, J lost 4 bases, and 9 bases lay in between. The CDR3 contains 14 residues. Per germline, CDR1 SEHNR and CDR2 FQNEAQ (reference sequence).

The J gene is TRBJ1-1, the V gene TRBV6-1, with TRBD1 identical over 8 bases. CDR3 length equals 14 residues. Trimming removed 3 bases from V and 4 bases from J; junction bases left unmatched: 4. CDR1 MNHNS and CDR2 SASEGT come from the germline V gene. The CDR3 here is CASSEATGGTEAFF. CDR3 in DNA: TGTGCCAGCAGTGAGGCTACAGGGGGCACTGAAGCTTTCTTT.

This clone was seen once. This chain links TRBV9 with TRBJ2-3; the D gene is possibly TRBD2 (7 bases). Trimming took off 7 bases at V and 4 bases at J, with 13 bases between the two ends. The CDR3 has 13 amino acids. In germline, CDR1 is SGDLS, CDR2 YYNGEE. This chain's CDR3 is CASGGAYADTQYF. The DNA of the CDR3 is TGTGCCAGCGGGGGGGCTTATGCAGATACGCAGTATTTT.